These 28 T cell receptor beta chains originate from one sample sequenced in a study of cytomegalovirus exposure and HLA in healthy donors. The PCR ran on 60 Vbeta and 13 Jbeta primers. Only in-frame clones appear in the TCRdb table, and some are missing; sequencing was by immunoSEQ multiplex PCR. The table lists 100,000 to 150,000 clones, more than 70% of them singletons. The sequencing sample was made of PBMCs. Source of these receptors: a man aged 30 to 39 in good health and CMV-seronegative.

V gene TRBV9 combines with J gene TRBJ1-1; 8 bases fit TRBD1. This CDR3 has 17 amino acids. Per the germline V gene, CDR1 is SGDLS and CDR2 is YYNGEE. Unmatched junction bases numbered 14, after V lost 3 bases and J lost 4 bases. CDR3 DNA: TGTGCCAGCAGCGCCGGGACAGGAACCCTTGGGGCCACTGAAGCTTTCTTT. The encoded protein is CASSAGTGTLGATEAFF.

The chain links TRBV5-6 to TRBJ1-2; 10 bases agree with TRBD1. The CDR3 covers 14 residues. CDR1 and CDR2 from the germline V gene are SGHDT and YYEEEE. With 6 bases clipped from V and 4 bases from J, the junction kept 6 bases outside the gene matches. The CDR3 DNA follows: TGTGCCAGCACCTGGGACAGGGGCAGCTATGGCTACACCTTC. This gives the protein CASTWDRGSYGYTF.

This chain uses TRBV6-1 with TRBJ1-1; possibly TRBD1 for D (6 bases). The CDR3 is 14 amino acids. V lost 4 bases and J lost 1, with 10 bases in between. CDR1 is MNHNS, CDR2 SASEGT, per germline. The CDR3 reads CASSVPDRNTEAFF. The DNA for the CDR3 is TGTGCCAGCAGTGTTCCGGACAGGAACACTGAAGCTTTCTTT.

This clone has a handful of counts. This chain links TRBV7-2 with TRBJ2-3, with D possibly matching TRBD2 (7 bases). V lost 1 base to trimming and J lost 2 bases, with 13 bases between them. The CDR3 runs 16 residues. Germline V gene data show CDR1 as SGHTA and CDR2 as FQGNSA. The CDR3 bases are TGTGCCAGCAGCTTAGACCGGGGGGCTTACACAGATACGCAGTATTTT. Its translation is CASSLDRGAYTDTQYF.

This clone showed up just a few times. This sequence joins TRBV5-1 and TRBJ2-3; 8 bases are shared with TRBD1. After removal of 3 bases from V and 4 bases from J, the junction contained 10 bases not matched to a gene. This CDR3 spans 16 amino acids. CDR1 SGHRS and CDR2 YFSETQ come from the germline V gene. CDR3 loop: CASSSKGQGLPDTQYF. CDR3 nucleotides: TGCGCCAGCAGCTCCAAAGGACAGGGTCTTCCAGATACGCAGTATTTT.

The V call is TRBV5-1, the J call TRBJ2-2; 8 nucleotides line up with TRBD1. The length of the CDR3 is 14 residues. The V and J ends lost 5 bases and 4 bases, in that order; junction bases with no gene match: 4. Germline CDR1 reads SGHRS; CDR2 reads YFSETQ. This chain's CDR3 is CASRDRESTGELFF. For the CDR3, the DNA is TGCGCCAGCAGGGACAGGGAGAGCACCGGGGAGCTGTTTTTT.

This clone was seen a handful of times. V and J are TRBV19 and TRBJ1-1, with D maybe TRBD1 (6 bases). Per the germline V gene, CDR1 is LNHDA and CDR2 is SQIVND (reference sequence). With 7 bases removed from V and 0 bases from J, the gap between germline ends came to 12 bases. This CDR3 is 14 amino acids long. CDR3 nucleotides: TGTGCCAGTAATACAGGGTTAATGAACACTGAAGCTTTCTTT. This codes for CASNTGLMNTEAFF.

The CDR3 nucleotides read TGTGCCAGCAGCAAAGGTGAGGTCCCCTACGAGCAGTACTTC. Protein sequence: CASSKGEVPYEQYF. The chain employs TRBV21-1 and TRBJ2-7; the table's D gene call, TRBD2, was not cross checked with the DNA. TRBV21-1 has pseudogene status. This CDR3 has 14 amino acids.

This clone showed up just once. This chain links TRBV7-3 with TRBJ2-1, with D possibly matching TRBD1 (7 bases). CDR3 length: 16 residues. From germline, CDR1 is SGHTA and CDR2 FQGTGA. V was trimmed by 2 bases and J by 6 bases, leaving 17 bases between them. Written as DNA, the CDR3 is TGTGCCAGCAGCTTATGGGGGGACAGTCTGTCCAATGAGCAGTTCTTC. Its translation: CASSLWGDSLSNEQFF.

This chain joins TRBV6-1 and TRBJ1-5; possible D gene TRBD1, 6 bases. The germline gives CDR1 MNHNS, CDR2 SASEGT. Trimming removed 5 bases from V and 5 bases from J, with 13 bases in between. The CDR3 extends over 14 amino acids. CDR3 nucleotides: TGTGCCAGCAGTCTTGCAGGGACACATCAGCCCCAGCATTTT. The encoded protein is CASSLAGTHQPQHF.

The chain links TRBV5-1 to TRBJ2-3, with 10 bases matching TRBD2. V dropped 4 bases and J dropped 6; count of bases not matched to a gene: 14. Germline V gene data show CDR1 as SGHRS and CDR2 as YFSETQ. This CDR3 is built from 17 residues. The CDR3 nucleotides read TGCGCCAGCAGCGCCCGACTAGCGGGTCCCAGCGCGGATACGCAGTATTTT. It translates to CASSARLAGPSADTQYF.

The gene calls are TRBV9 and TRBJ2-2; TRBD2 matches at 7 bases. Trimming removed 2 bases from V and 3 bases from J; junction bases left unmatched: 10. CDR3 length: 17 amino acids. CDR1 and CDR2 (germline): SGDLS, YYNGEE. CDR3: CASSVDSGGGYTGELFF. The CDR3 bases are TGTGCCAGCAGCGTGGACTCTGGGGGGGGTTACACCGGGGAGCTGTTTTTT. The whole variable domain, remainder taken from reference TRBV9 and TRBJ2-2, is DSGVTQTPKHLITATGQRVTLRCSPRSGDLSVYWYQQSLDQGLQFLIQYYNGEERAKGNILERFSAQQFPDLHSELNLSSLELGDSALYFCASSVDSGGGYTGELFFGEGSRLTVL.

As to this clone: Other DNA sequences in this sample translate to the same CDR3. This rearrangement joins TRBV28 to TRBJ1-2, with 7 bases lining up with TRBD1. The CDR3 runs to 15 residues. The J segment lost 1 base and the V segment lost 1 base, leaving 3 bases of the junction unmatched. Looked up from germline, CDR1 is MDHEN and CDR2 is SYDVKM. CDR3 protein: CASSLLGQRNYGYTF. CDR3 nucleotides: TGTGCCAGCAGTTTATTGGGACAGCGTAACTATGGCTACACCTTC.

This rearrangement joins TRBV19 to TRBJ1-2, with TRBD1 matching over 9 bases. Germline V gene lookup returns CDR1 LNHDA and CDR2 SQIVND (reference sequence). The CDR3 length is 16 residues. J gave up 6 bases and V 4 bases, and 12 bases lay outside the gene matches. As DNA, the CDR3 is TGTGCCAGTAGTAAACCGACAGGGGGGAAAAAAAATGGCTACACCTTC. It specifies CASSKPTGGKKNGYTF. Looking up the rest from reference TRBV19 and TRBJ1-2 gives the full variable domain: DGGITQSPKYLFRKEGQNVTLSCEQNLNHDAMYWYRQDPGQGLRLIYYSQIVNDFQKGDIAEGYSVSREKKESFPLTVTSAQKNPTAFYLCASSKPTGGKKNGYTFGSGTRLTVV.

CDR3 sequence reads: CASRPIGGPYYEQYF. CDR3 nucleotide sequence: TGTGCCAGCAGACCCATCGGGGGGCCGTACTACGAGCAGTACTTC. The chain links TRBV28 to TRBJ2-5, with a tentative D call TRBD2 (7 bases). The J call may be in error: the DNA end matches TRBJ2-7 better. Germline CDR1 and CDR2: MDHEN and SYDVKM. The CDR3 loop spans 15 amino acids.

This chain joins TRBV19 and TRBJ2-7, with 10 bases aligning to TRBD1. With 5 bases clipped from V and 6 bases from J, the junction kept 7 bases outside the gene matches. The CDR3 loop spans 14 amino acids. Germline CDR1 and CDR2: LNHDA and SQIVND (reference sequence). The CDR3: CASSGQGDAGEQYF. Here the CDR3 DNA reads TGTGCCAGTAGTGGACAGGGGGATGCGGGCGAGCAGTACTTC.

The V gene is TRBV7-2, the J gene TRBJ2-3; TRBD2 might be the D (5 bases). Trimming took 5 bases from V and 2 from J, leaving 14 bases between them. Germline V gene data show CDR1 as SGHTA and CDR2 as FQGNSA. CDR3 length equals 15 residues. This CDR3 reads CASSPRRGHTDTQYF. CDR3 DNA sequence: TGTGCCAGCAGCCCCCGACGAGGGCACACAGATACGCAGTATTTT.

This chain uses TRBV7-9 with TRBJ1-5; D is possibly TRBD1 (5 bases). Germline CDR1 and CDR2: SEHNR and FQNEAQ (reference sequence). The CDR3 is 15 residues long. The V and J ends lost 4 bases and 5 bases respectively, with 15 bases between them. CDR3 coding DNA: TGTGCCAGCAGCTCCTTAGACGGGGGGGATCAGCCCCAGCATTTT. It translates to CASSSLDGGDQPQHF.

A few counts support this clone. The CDR3 DNA reads TGTGCCAGCAGCGTAGCTAGCGGGCCTACCTACGAGCAGTACTTC. This encodes CASSVASGPTYEQYF. V is TRBV9 and J is TRBJ2-7; 8 positions agree with TRBD2. The CDR3 is 15 residues long. The V gene's germline CDR1 is SGDLS and CDR2 YYNGEE. The V segment lost 0 bases and the J segment 2 bases; nucleotides outside the gene matches: 4.

There are a few counts of this clone. This could be a read error, since a much larger clone is one nucleotide away. V is TRBV27 and J is TRBJ1-2; D is perhaps TRBD1 (5 bases). Trimming took 2 bases from V and 5 from J, leaving 12 bases between them. The CDR3 consists of 14 residues. Germline V gene lookup returns CDR1 MNHEY and CDR2 SMNVEV (reference sequence). The CDR3 sequence is CASSLRPGGYGYTF. The DNA for the CDR3 is TGTGCCAGCAGTTTACGCCCGGGGGGGTATGGCTACACCTTC.

The chain carries TRBV7-9 and TRBJ2-5; D is possibly TRBD1 (5 bases). Germline V lookup: CDR1 SEHNR, CDR2 FQNEAQ (reference sequence). CDR3 length equals 14 residues. Trimming pared 5 bases from V and 7 bases from J, leaving 17 bases between. CDR3 DNA: TGTGCCAGCAGCCCCCTGGGGCAGGTACCGACCCAGTACTTC. Amino acids: CASSPLGQVPTQYF.

J is TRBJ1-1 and V is TRBV19; 7 bases are shared with TRBD1. The V segment lost 6 bases and the J segment 3 bases; nucleotides outside the gene matches: 7. The CDR3 runs 14 residues. Germline CDR1 reads LNHDA; CDR2 reads SQIVND (reference sequence). Here the CDR3 DNA reads TGTGCCAGTAGCGAACAGGGGTTTTACACTGAAGCTTTCTTT. The encoded protein is CASSEQGFYTEAFF.

A few counts support this clone. The rearrangement links TRBV28 to TRBJ2-2; D not resolved. The CDR3 covers 14 residues. Germline V gene sequence: CDR1 MDHEN, CDR2 SYDVKM. Deletions cut 5 bases from V and 4 bases from J, with 11 bases between. CDR3 loop: CASSIPLVTGELFF. The CDR3 region has the DNA TGTGCCAGCAGTATTCCGCTAGTCACCGGGGAGCTGTTTTTT.

This rearrangement joins TRBV11-2 to TRBJ2-7, with 9 bases identical to TRBD1. This CDR3 comprises 13 residues. V trimming: 3 bases; J trimming: 6 bases; junction bases outside the gene matches: 3. The germline gives CDR1 SGHAT, CDR2 FQNNGV. DNA of the CDR3: TGTGCCAGCAGCTTCCTGACAGGGGGCGAGCAGTACTTC. This translates into CASSFLTGGEQYF.

J is TRBJ1-3 and V is TRBV29-1, with no clear D. The ends were cut back, 5 bases at V and 0 bases at J, with 11 bases in the middle. The CDR3 is made up of 14 amino acids. The V gene's germline CDR1 is SQVTM and CDR2 ANQGSEA. The CDR3: CSVSPGASGNTIYF. Written as DNA, the CDR3 is TGCAGCGTTTCACCCGGAGCCTCTGGAAACACCATATATTTT.

The chain has TRBV27 and TRBJ2-7; D is perhaps TRBD1 (6 bases). Germline V gene data show CDR1 as MNHEY and CDR2 as SMNVEV (reference sequence). CDR3 length: 16 residues. The V and J ends lost 3 bases and 6 bases respectively, with 21 bases between them. This CDR3 reads CASSLVFQTGYGEQYF. The CDR3 coding sequence is TGTGCCAGCAGTTTGGTTTTTCAAACAGGGTACGGCGAGCAGTACTTC.

In its sample, this clone was seen a few times. The gene calls are TRBV5-6 and TRBJ1-2; no definite D call. This CDR3 region has 13 residues. From germline, CDR1 is SGHDT and CDR2 YYEEEE. Deletions cut 1 base from V and 3 bases from J, with 7 bases between. CDR3 sequence (DNA): TGTGCCAGCAGCTTGCCCGGGGACTATGGCTACACCTTC. Its protein is CASSLPGDYGYTF.

The chain couples TRBV7-9 to TRBJ2-5; 8 bases are shared with TRBD1. The CDR3 has 14 residues. Trimming cost V 5 bases and J 5 bases; bases outside gene matches: 7. Per germline, CDR1 SEHNR and CDR2 FQNEAQ (reference sequence). The CDR3 reads CASSTMTGDETQYF. In DNA, the CDR3 is TGTGCCAGCAGCACCATGACAGGGGACGAGACCCAGTACTTC.